This passage covers 23 T cell receptor beta chains from one sample sequenced in a study of blood T cell repertoires in COVID-19. Libraries were prepared by immunoSEQ multiplex PCR; TCRdb keeps only in-frame clonotypes and omits some of them. The profile shows about 100,000 clones, roughly 86% of them singletons. Specimen: peripheral blood. Receptor source: a woman aged 60-70 years with acute or convalescent COVID-19.

The rearrangement links TRBV27 to TRBJ1-4; D is undetermined. V was cut by 3 bases and J by 8 bases, with 13 bases left in between. This CDR3 has 14 residues. In germline, CDR1 is MNHEY, CDR2 SMNVEV (reference sequence). The CDR3 nucleotides read TGTGCCAGCAGTTTTTCCCTTGCGGGGGAAAAACTGTTTTTT. Translation: CASSFSLAGEKLFF.

The V call is TRBV28, the J call TRBJ2-1; no firm D call. The CDR3 is 13 amino acids. Per germline, CDR1 MDHEN and CDR2 SYDVKM. V lost 6 bases and J 9 bases, leaving 15 bases between the germline ends. The CDR3 nucleotides are TGTGCCAGCAGCCTATACCGGGTGAGTGAGCAGTTCTTC. Protein sequence: CASSLYRVSEQFF. Combining the CDR3 with reference TRBV28 and TRBJ2-1 gives the whole variable domain DVKVTQSSRYLVKRTGEKVFLECVQDMDHENMFWYRQDPGLGLRLIYFSYDVKMKEKGDIPEGYSVSREKKERFSLILESASTNQTSMYLCASSLYRVSEQFFGPGTRLTVL.

The chain recombines TRBV6-1 with TRBJ2-1; possible D gene TRBD2, 5 bases. Germline CDR1 MNHNS, CDR2 SASEGT. The CDR3 consists of 16 residues. The V end lost 2 bases, the J end lost 0 bases, and 11 bases lay between the germline ends. The CDR3 loop reads CASSETPGSSYNEQFF. In DNA, the CDR3 is TGTGCCAGCAGTGAAACCCCGGGGAGCTCCTACAATGAGCAGTTCTTC.

This chain uses TRBV2 with TRBJ1-6; TRBD1 might be the D (6 bases). CDR1 and CDR2 (germline): SNHLY, FYNNEI. V lost 8 bases to trimming and J lost 4 bases, with 15 bases between them. The CDR3 consists of 15 residues. The CDR3 spells CASGSGQSYNSPLHF. The CDR3 coding sequence is TGTGCCAGCGGATCTGGACAGTCTTATAATTCACCCCTCCACTTT.

The chain joins TRBV28 to TRBJ1-1, with 9 bases lining up with TRBD1. CDR1 and CDR2 from the germline V gene are MDHEN and SYDVKM. J gave up 10 bases and V 2 bases, and 11 bases lay outside the gene matches. This CDR3 is 15 amino acids long. CDR3 residues: CASSLLAGTGTGAFF. The CDR3 region has the DNA TGTGCCAGCAGTTTACTTGCCGGGACAGGGACGGGAGCTTTCTTT.

The V call is TRBV5-1, the J call TRBJ2-2; 7 bases fit TRBD1. Germline V gives CDR1 SGHRS, CDR2 YFSETQ. Trimming took 8 bases from V and 3 from J; bases not matched to a gene: 10. The CDR3 runs to 15 residues. This chain's CDR3 is CAREDRIGYTGELFF. CDR3 sequence (DNA): TGCGCCAGGGAGGACAGGATAGGGTACACCGGGGAGCTGTTTTTT.

This clone was recorded a few times. The gene calls are TRBV29-1 and TRBJ2-7; 7 bases map to TRBD2. CDR1 is SQVTM, CDR2 ANQGSEA, per germline. CDR3 length equals 12 residues. V lost 6 bases to trimming and J lost 2 bases; unmatched junction nucleotides: 4. The DNA for the CDR3 is TGCAGCGTGGGACTACCACCCTACGAGCAGTACTTC. It specifies CSVGLPPYEQYF.

This clone has a handful of counts. The gene calls are TRBV19 and TRBJ1-5, with 9 bases fitting TRBD1. Losses at the gene ends were 0 bases for V and 2 bases for J; bases not matched to a gene: 5. CDR3 length: 17 amino acids. CDR1 is LNHDA and CDR2 is SQIVND in the germline V gene (reference sequence). CDR3 loop: CASSIEGQGGGNQPQHF. The CDR3 bases are TGTGCCAGTAGTATAGAGGGACAGGGCGGGGGCAATCAGCCCCAGCATTTT.

This chain uses TRBV5-8 with TRBJ1-5, with 7 bases lining up with TRBD1. Germline V lookup: CDR1 SGHTS, CDR2 YDEGEE. The ends lost 3 bases at V and 4 bases at J; junction bases unmatched: 7. The CDR3 spans 15 residues. CDR3 amino acids: CASSYRTGGNQPQHF. The CDR3 nucleotides read TGTGCCAGCAGCTACCGGACAGGTGGTAATCAGCCCCAGCATTTT.

The chain is built from TRBV7-3 and TRBJ2-3; TRBD2 agrees at 9 bases. Per the germline V gene, CDR1 is SGHTA and CDR2 is FQGTGA. This CDR3 has 15 residues. With V trimmed by 6 bases and J by 2 bases, 6 bases remained unmatched. The CDR3 bases are TGTGCCAGCAGTCGTATAGCGGGAGACACAGATACGCAGTATTTT. Translation gives CASSRIAGDTDTQYF.

V usage is TRBV19 and J usage is TRBJ2-5, with TRBD1 matching 8 bases. V lost 6 bases to trimming and J lost 4 bases; unmatched junction nucleotides: 4. Per germline, CDR1 LNHDA and CDR2 SQIVND (reference sequence). The CDR3 is 13 residues long. The CDR3 DNA sequence: TGTGCCAGTAGGGCCCAGGGGGCAGAGACCCAGTACTTC. Translating gives CASRAQGAETQYF.

The rearrangement joins TRBV24-1 to TRBJ1-1; D is ambiguous. This CDR3 has 14 residues. Per germline, CDR1 KGHDR and CDR2 SFDVKD. V was cut by 1 base and J by 0 bases, with 5 bases left in between. CDR3 region: CATSDLALNTEAFF. CDR3 DNA: TGTGCCACCAGTGATTTAGCCCTGAACACTGAAGCTTTCTTT.

As DNA, the CDR3 is TGTGCCAGCAGCTTACAGGGGGCTGTCGATGAGCAGTTCTTC. Translating it yields CASSLQGAVDEQFF. This sequence joins TRBV11-2 and TRBJ2-1; TRBD1 aligns across 8 bases. J gave up 8 bases and V 2 bases, and 5 bases lay outside the gene matches. CDR1 and CDR2 (germline): SGHAT, FQNNGV. The CDR3 spans 14 residues.

V gene TRBV5-1 combines with J gene TRBJ1-3, with 11 bases fitting TRBD1. This CDR3 is 16 amino acids long. J gave up 0 bases and V 4 bases, and 3 bases lay outside the gene matches. In germline, CDR1 is SGHRS, CDR2 YFSETQ. The CDR3 reads CASSTGQGGSGNTIYF. The CDR3 coding sequence is TGCGCCAGCAGCACGGGACAGGGGGGCTCTGGAAACACCATATATTTT.

This clone was detected once. The chain is built from TRBV29-1 and TRBJ2-1, with D perhaps matching TRBD1 (7 bases). The CDR3 runs 12 residues. Trimming took 3 bases from V and 6 from J, leaving 9 bases between them. From germline, CDR1 is SQVTM and CDR2 ANQGSEA. The DNA for the CDR3 is TGCAGCGTTGATCAGGGGGGCAATGAGCAGTTCTTC. It is translated as CSVDQGGNEQFF.

The J gene is TRBJ1-1, the V gene TRBV7-6; tentatively, D is TRBD1 (5 bases). This CDR3 is built from 14 residues. In germline, CDR1 is SGHVS, CDR2 FNYEAQ. Trimming shortened V by 1 base and J by 3 bases, and 9 bases separated the two germline ends. CDR3 loop: CASSLDPGDTEAFF. The CDR3 DNA reads as TGTGCCAGCAGCTTAGATCCGGGGGACACTGAAGCTTTCTTT.

The J gene is TRBJ2-2, the V gene TRBV28; the D is unclear. This CDR3 is 13 amino acids long. CDR1 and CDR2 (germline): MDHEN, SYDVKM. V was cut by 5 bases and J by 4 bases, with 8 bases left in between. Here the CDR3 DNA reads TGTGCCAGCAGTAAAGCAGGCACCGGGGAGCTGTTTTTT. Protein product: CASSKAGTGELFF.

In its sample, this clone was seen a few times. The chain combines TRBV9 with TRBJ1-1; possibly TRBD1 for D (5 bases). Trimming left V 4 bases short and J 5 bases short, with 15 bases between. The germline V gene encodes CDR1 SGDLS and CDR2 YYNGEE. The CDR3 loop spans 14 amino acids. The CDR3 loop is CASSPRPRGTEAFF. The CDR3 DNA follows: TGTGCCAGCAGCCCCCGGCCCCGGGGGACTGAAGCTTTCTTT. Full variable domain (rest looked up from reference TRBV9 and TRBJ1-1): DSGVTQTPKHLITATGQRVTLRCSPRSGDLSVYWYQQSLDQGLQFLIQYYNGEERAKGNILERFSAQQFPDLHSELNLSSLELGDSALYFCASSPRPRGTEAFFGQGTRLTVV.

J is TRBJ2-1 and V is TRBV4-2; D perhaps matches TRBD2 (6 bases). The V gene lost 0 bases and the J gene lost 4 bases, with 19 bases spanning the gap. CDR1 and CDR2 from the germline V gene are LGHNA and YNFKEQ. The CDR3 length is 18 residues. The CDR3 sequence: CASSQEALSGPLYNEQFF. CDR3 nucleotides: TGTGCCAGCAGCCAAGAGGCTCTTAGCGGCCCACTTTACAATGAGCAGTTCTTC.

J is TRBJ2-1 and V is TRBV7-8, with a tentative D call TRBD2 (6 bases). The V gene lost 6 bases and the J gene lost 1 base, with 10 bases spanning the gap. This CDR3 spans 14 amino acids. Germline lookup yields CDR1 SGHVS and CDR2 FQNEAQ. The CDR3 nucleotides read TGTGCCAGCAGTACCGGGAGTTCCTACAATGAGCAGTTCTTC. This sequence encodes CASSTGSSYNEQFF. Drawing the rest from reference TRBV7-8 and TRBJ2-1, the complete variable domain is GAGVSQSPRYKVAKRGQDVALRCDPISGHVSLFWYQQALGQGPEFLTYFQNEAQLDKSGLPSDRFFAERPEGSVSTLKIQRTQQEDSAVYLCASSTGSSYNEQFFGPGTRLTVL.

This clone was seen only a few times. The chain couples TRBV11-3 to TRBJ1-1; a possible D gene is TRBD1 (6 bases). Trimming took off 1 base at V and 5 bases at J, with 14 bases between the two ends. Germline loops: CDR1 SGHNT, CDR2 YENEEA. This CDR3 comprises 15 residues. CDR3: CASSLGGGRGTEAFF. The CDR3 coding sequence is TGTGCCAGCAGCTTAGGAGGTGGCAGGGGTACTGAAGCTTTCTTT.

CDR3 bases: TGTGCCAGCTCACCCTCGGGAGACGAGCAGTACTTC. The encoded protein is CASSPSGDEQYF. The gene calls are TRBV18 and TRBJ2-7; D may be TRBD2 (6 bases). Trimming stripped 3 bases from V and 5 bases from J, with 8 bases between. The CDR3 runs to 12 residues. Germline V CDR1 and CDR2: KGHSH, LQKENI.

The rearrangement links TRBV7-3 to TRBJ2-1; TRBD2 agrees at 9 bases. V was pared by 1 base and J by 3 bases, with 10 bases of the junction left unmatched. Per germline, CDR1 SGHTA and CDR2 FQGTGA. This CDR3 is built from 18 residues. The CDR3 coding sequence is TGTGCCAGCAGCTTAATCCGACTTAGCGGGAGAGGCTACAATGAGCAGTTCTTC. Translating gives CASSLIRLSGRGYNEQFF.